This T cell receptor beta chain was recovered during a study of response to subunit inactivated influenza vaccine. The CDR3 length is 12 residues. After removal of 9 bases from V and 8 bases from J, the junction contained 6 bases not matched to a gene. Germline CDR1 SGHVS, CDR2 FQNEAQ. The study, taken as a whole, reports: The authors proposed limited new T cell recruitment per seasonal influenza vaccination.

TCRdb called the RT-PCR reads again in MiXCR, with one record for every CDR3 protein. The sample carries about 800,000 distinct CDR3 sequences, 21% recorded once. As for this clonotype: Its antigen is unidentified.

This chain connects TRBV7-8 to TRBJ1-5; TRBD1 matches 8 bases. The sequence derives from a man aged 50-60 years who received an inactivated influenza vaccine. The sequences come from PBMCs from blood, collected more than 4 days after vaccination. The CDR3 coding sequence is TGTGCCAGTGGGACAGGTCCTGAGCCCCAGCATTTT. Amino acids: CASGTGPEPQHF.